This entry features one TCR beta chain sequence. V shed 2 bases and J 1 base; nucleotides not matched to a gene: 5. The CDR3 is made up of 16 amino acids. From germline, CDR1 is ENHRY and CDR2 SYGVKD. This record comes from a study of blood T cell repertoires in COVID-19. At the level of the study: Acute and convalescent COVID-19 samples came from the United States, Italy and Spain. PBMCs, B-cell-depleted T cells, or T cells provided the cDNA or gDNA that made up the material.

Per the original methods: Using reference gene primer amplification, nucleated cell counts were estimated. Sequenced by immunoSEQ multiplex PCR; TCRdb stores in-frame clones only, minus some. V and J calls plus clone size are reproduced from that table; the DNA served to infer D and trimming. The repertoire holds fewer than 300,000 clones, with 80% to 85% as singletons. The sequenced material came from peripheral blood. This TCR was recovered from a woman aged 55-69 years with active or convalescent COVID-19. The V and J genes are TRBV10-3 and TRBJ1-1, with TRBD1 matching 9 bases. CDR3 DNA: TGTGCCATCAGTGAGCAGGACAGGGGATGGAACACTGAAGCTTTCTTT. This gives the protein CAISEQDRGWNTEAFF.